This entry is about one T cell receptor beta chain. The record originates from a study of T cells in Graves' hyperthyroidism and ophthalmopathy. Amplification targeted TCR beta CDR3 regions from RNA transcripts. During a first-round RT-PCR of the TCR CDR3, the HTBI primer set was used. TCRdb fed the multiplex PCR reads into MiXCR, producing one record per CDR3 protein. This repertoire shows hundreds of thousands of distinct CDR3 sequences, less than 15% found once; its top ten account for roughly 10%. CDR1 and CDR2 (germline): LNHDA, SQIVND (reference sequence). This CDR3 is 15 amino acids long. Trimming left V 6 bases short and J 2 bases short, with 15 bases between. The PBMCs were sourced from fresh peripheral blood (about 9.6 ml).

This TCR was recovered from a woman in her late teens or twenties with Graves' hyperthyroidism. This chain joins TRBV19 and TRBJ2-3, with D perhaps given as TRBD1 or TRBD2 (5 bases each). The material sequenced was blood. The CDR3 spells CASRVRGGSTDTQYF. Written as DNA, the CDR3 is TGTGCCAGTAGGGTTCGGGGCGGATCCACAGATACGCAGTATTTT.